The T cell receptor (beta chain) described here comes from a study of blood T cell repertoires in COVID-19. In the study overall: Italy, Spain and the United States were the sources of the convalescent and acute COVID-19 samples. Sample material is recorded as cDNA or gDNA derived from T cells, B-cell-depleted T cells, or PBMCs.

This CDR3 is built from 14 residues. Germline values: CDR1 MDHEN, CDR2 SYDVKM. Trimming stripped 5 bases from V and 2 bases from J, with 12 bases between. As handled by the study authors: Reference gene primer amplification gave estimated nucleated cell counts. Sequencing used immunoSEQ multiplex PCR; TCRdb keeps in-frame clones, though not all of them. The DNA gave D and trimming, while V, J and clone size come from that table. Among roughly 200,000 clones listed, 84% were seen once. The sequence came from a human donor in a cohort sampled during active COVID-19. The chain joins TRBV28 to TRBJ1-1; tentatively, D is TRBD1 (5 bases). Source material: peripheral blood. CDR3 DNA: TGTGCCAGCAGTGGGGGGGGGTTAAACACTGAAGCTTTCTTT. Amino acids: CASSGGGLNTEAFF.